Each of the 26 T cell receptor beta chains below was sequenced from the same sample in a study of neurological immune-mediated disorders. TCRdb reanalysed the 5' RACE reads using MiXCR and keeps one entry per CDR3 protein. The sample gives about 55,000 distinct CDR3 sequences, 4% of which show up once; roughly 1.9% is in the top ten. Sequencing input: CD4+ T cells from blood. The receptors shown here come from a woman aged 40 to 50 with multiple sclerosis.

The table lists this clonotype with many counts. This chain joins TRBV11-2 and TRBJ2-3; 7 bases map to TRBD1. Germline trimming cut 5 bases from V and 4 bases from J; bases unmatched to any gene: 6. The CDR3 sequence is 14 residues long. From germline, CDR1 is SGHAT and CDR2 FQNNGV. Written as DNA, the CDR3 is TGTGCCAGCAGCGCAGACAGGGCATCAGATACGCAGTATTTT. It codes for CASSADRASDTQYF.

This clonotype was seen at least ten times. The V call is TRBV5-1, the J call TRBJ1-2; 7 bases are a match to TRBD1. J lost 8 bases, V lost 4 bases, and 17 bases had no gene match. Germline V CDR1 and CDR2: SGHRS, YFSETQ. The CDR3 runs to 16 residues. CDR3 sequence reads: CASSPATGQLSRGYTF. CDR3 sequence (DNA): TGCGCCAGCAGCCCAGCGACAGGGCAATTGTCGCGGGGCTACACCTTC. Together with reference TRBV5-1 and TRBJ1-2, the CDR3 gives the full variable domain: KAGVTQTPRYLIKTRGQQVTLSCSPISGHRSVSWYQQTPGQGLQFLFEYFSETQRNKGNFPGRFSGRQFSNSRSEMNVSTLELGDSALYLCASSPATGQLSRGYTFGSGTRLTVV.

At least ten counts were recorded for this clonotype. V gene TRBV20-1 combines with J gene TRBJ1-4; tentative D call: TRBD1 (5 bases). CDR3 length: 13 residues. In germline, CDR1 is DFQATT, CDR2 SNEGSKA (reference sequence). V was clipped by 2 bases and J by 3 bases, with 7 bases between them. CDR3 amino acids: CSARRGANEKLFF. For the CDR3, the DNA is TGCAGTGCTAGAAGAGGGGCTAATGAAAAACTGTTTTTT.

This clonotype was observed at least ten times. The chain employs TRBV20-1 and TRBJ2-1; 8 nucleotides agree with TRBD2. The junction had 10 bases not matched to a gene; V was cut back by 1 base and J by 8 bases. The germline gives CDR1 DFQATT, CDR2 SNEGSKA (reference sequence). The CDR3 sequence is 15 residues long. The CDR3 loop is CSARGGGGLRYEQFF. As DNA, the CDR3 is TGCAGTGCTAGAGGCGGCGGGGGGTTGCGGTATGAGCAGTTCTTC.

In this sample, this clonotype turned up many times. The CDR3 DNA reads as TGTGCCAGCAGTTTTTGGAATCAGCCCCAGCATTTT. As protein: CASSFWNQPQHF. The chain combines TRBV12-3 or TRBV12-4 with TRBJ1-5, with unresolved D. This CDR3 comprises 12 residues. Between the trimmed V and J ends, which lost 3 bases and 4 bases, there was a span of 4 bases.

The table lists this clonotype with many counts. This rearrangement joins TRBV5-5 to TRBJ1-4, with D perhaps matching TRBD1 (6 bases). Trimming removed 4 bases from V and 7 bases from J, with 17 bases in between. Per germline, CDR1 SGHKS and CDR2 YYEKEE (reference sequence). The CDR3 runs 15 residues. The CDR3 here is CASSVHRDMSEKLFF. Written as DNA, the CDR3 is TGTGCCAGCAGCGTCCACCGGGACATGAGTGAAAAACTGTTTTTT.

The V gene is TRBV5-1, the J gene TRBJ2-2; 11 bases match TRBD1. CDR1 is SGHRS, CDR2 YFSETQ, per germline. After removal of 4 bases from V and 4 bases from J, the junction contained 3 bases not matched to a gene. The CDR3 covers 15 residues. The CDR3 DNA is TGCGCCAGCAGCCGGGACAGGGGGGGCACCGGGGAGCTGTTTTTT. Protein product: CASSRDRGGTGELFF.

This clonotype showed up many times. The CDR3 reads CSVHRGLGGDTQYF. The CDR3 region has the DNA TGCAGCGTACACAGGGGGCTGGGTGGAGATACGCAGTATTTT. The rearrangement uses TRBV29-1 and TRBJ2-3; 9 bases match TRBD1. V lost 6 bases to trimming and J lost 5 bases; unmatched junction nucleotides: 9. CDR1 is SQVTM, CDR2 ANQGSEA, per germline. The CDR3 is made up of 14 amino acids.

There are many counts of this clonotype. V gene TRBV3-1 combines with J gene TRBJ1-2; D not certain. The CDR3 totals 15 residues. Germline V CDR1 and CDR2: LGHDT, YNNKEL (reference sequence). Trimming removed 2 bases from V and 4 bases from J, with 14 bases in between. In DNA, the CDR3 is TGTGCCAGCAGCCAACTATATAGTATCGGCTATGGCTACACCTTC. Translating it yields CASSQLYSIGYGYTF. The full variable domain, its missing parts supplied by reference TRBV3-1 and TRBJ1-2, is DTAVSQTPKYLVTQMGNDKSIKCEQNLGHDTMYWYKQDSKKFLKIMFSYNNKELIINETVPNRFSPKSPDKAHLNLHINSLELGDSAVYFCASSQLYSIGYGYTFGSGTRLTVV.

This clonotype was observed many times. The chain uses TRBV20-1 and TRBJ2-3; 14 bases agree with TRBD2. V was pared by 5 bases and J by 6 bases, with 19 bases of the junction left unmatched. Per the germline V gene, CDR1 is DFQATT and CDR2 is SNEGSKA (reference sequence). CDR3 length: 19 amino acids. The CDR3 loop reads CSAHPRGAPGTSGGDTQYF. The CDR3 coding sequence is TGCAGTGCTCACCCCCGCGGGGCTCCCGGGACTAGCGGGGGTGATACGCAGTATTTT.

This clonotype was seen ten or more times. The gene calls are TRBV18 and TRBJ2-4; D may be TRBD2 (7 bases). The CDR3 extends over 15 amino acids. Per the germline V gene, CDR1 is KGHSH and CDR2 is LQKENI. V lost 3 bases to trimming and J lost 1 base, with 10 bases between them. CDR3 in DNA: TGTGCCAGCTCACCGGAGGGGGGGGCCAAAAACATTCAGTACTTC. Translated, it gives CASSPEGGAKNIQYF.

This sequence joins TRBV7-6 and TRBJ2-1; 7 positions match TRBD2. Trimming cost V 0 bases and J 3 bases; bases outside gene matches: 8. The length of the CDR3 is 17 residues. Germline lookup yields CDR1 SGHVS and CDR2 FNYEAQ. The CDR3 protein is CASSLAGGLSFYNEQFF. The CDR3 nucleotides read TGTGCCAGCAGCTTAGCGGGGGGACTATCCTTCTACAATGAGCAGTTCTTC.

This clonotype was seen repeatedly, ten times or more. V gene TRBV7-8 combines with J gene TRBJ1-1, with D possibly being TRBD1 (5 bases). This CDR3 contains 14 residues. Trimming pared 4 bases from V and 0 bases from J, leaving 9 bases between. Germline V gene data show CDR1 as SGHVS and CDR2 as FQNEAQ. CDR3 DNA: TGTGCCAGCAGCTCCAGGACAATGAACACTGAAGCTTTCTTT. Its translation is CASSSRTMNTEAFF.

At least ten counts were recorded for this clonotype. The chain links TRBV5-1 to TRBJ2-1, with 8 bases that match TRBD2. Germline trimming cut 4 bases from V and 0 bases from J; bases unmatched to any gene: 6. Germline V lookup: CDR1 SGHRS, CDR2 YFSETQ. This CDR3 spans 16 amino acids. The CDR3 nucleotides are TGCGCCAGCAGCGGGCTAGCGGGTAGCTCCTACAATGAGCAGTTCTTC. Residues: CASSGLAGSSYNEQFF.

This clonotype was seen at least ten times. V is TRBV18 and J is TRBJ2-5; D uncertain. CDR1 is KGHSH and CDR2 is LQKENI in the germline V gene. V was trimmed by 3 bases and J by 3 bases, leaving 8 bases between them. The CDR3 has 13 residues. Here the CDR3 reads CASSPLIEETQYF. CDR3 coding DNA: TGTGCCAGCTCACCTTTGATTGAAGAGACCCAGTACTTC. Based on the CDR3 plus reference TRBV18 and TRBJ2-5, the full variable domain is NAGVMQNPRHLVRRRGQEARLRCSPMKGHSHVYWYRQLPEEGLKFMVYLQKENIIDESGMPKERFSAEFPKEGPSILRIQQVVRGDSAAYFCASSPLIEETQYFGPGTRLLVL.

This clonotype was detected many times. V is TRBV5-1 and J is TRBJ1-3; D gene ambiguous. Per germline, CDR1 SGHRS and CDR2 YFSETQ. V was trimmed by 0 bases and J by 1 base, leaving 11 bases between them. The CDR3 consists of 16 residues. The CDR3 DNA sequence: TGCGCCAGCAGCTTGGAAGGGAGCTGGTCTGGAAACACCATATATTTT. Protein: CASSLEGSWSGNTIYF.

The V call is TRBV5-1, the J call TRBJ2-5; D is perhaps TRBD2 (7 bases). Trimming cost V 0 bases and J 2 bases, with 14 bases left between them. Germline V gives CDR1 SGHRS, CDR2 YFSETQ. This CDR3 is 16 amino acids long. The CDR3 nucleotides are TGCGCCAGCAGCTTGGGTGGGGGGGCCTCTCAAGAGACCCAGTACTTC. Translation: CASSLGGGASQETQYF.

This clonotype appeared many times. The rearrangement uses TRBV11-2 and TRBJ2-7; D gene uncertain. Germline V lookup: CDR1 SGHAT, CDR2 FQNNGV. The CDR3 consists of 14 residues. V was cut by 0 bases and J by 3 bases, with 9 bases left in between. The CDR3 spells CASSLERQYYEQYF. In DNA, the CDR3 is TGTGCCAGCAGCTTAGAGAGGCAATACTACGAGCAGTACTTC.

This clonotype was detected many times. The chain carries TRBV5-1 and TRBJ2-6; the D is unclear. Germline-derived CDR1 and CDR2 are SGHRS and YFSETQ. V was trimmed by 4 bases and J by 0 bases, leaving 14 bases between them. This CDR3 spans 17 amino acids. The CDR3, as DNA: TGCGCCAGCAGCGCCACAACAGCTGTCTCTGGGGCCAACGTCCTGACTTTC. This codes for CASSATTAVSGANVLTF.

In its sample, this clonotype was seen many times. This chain joins TRBV29-1 and TRBJ1-1; D is ambiguous. CDR1 is SQVTM and CDR2 is ANQGSEA in the germline V gene. The V end lost 1 base, the J end lost 0 bases, and 6 bases lay between the germline ends. The CDR3 loop spans 13 amino acids. CDR3 nucleotides: TGCAGCGTTGAAGTTCAGATGAACACTGAAGCTTTCTTT. Its protein is CSVEVQMNTEAFF. The full variable domain, completed using reference TRBV29-1 and TRBJ1-1, is SAVISQKPSRDICQRGTSLTIQCQVDSQVTMMFWYRQQPGQSLTLIATANQGSEATYESGFVIDKFPISRPNLTFSTLTVSNMSPEDSSIYLCSVEVQMNTEAFFGQGTRLTVV.

At least ten counts were recorded for this clonotype. V and J are TRBV14 and TRBJ2-7; D gene unclear. The CDR3 has 12 residues. Trimming left V 1 base short and J 6 bases short, with 7 bases between. The V gene's germline CDR1 is SGHDN and CDR2 FVKESK. The CDR3 DNA is TGTGCCAGCAGCCAAGGGCCGAGCGAGCAGTACTTC. As protein: CASSQGPSEQYF. Full variable domain (rest looked up from reference TRBV14 and TRBJ2-7): EAGVTQFPSHSVIEKGQTVTLRCDPISGHDNLYWYRRVMGKEIKFLLHFVKESKQDESGMPNNRFLAERTGGTYSTLKVQPAELEDSGVYFCASSQGPSEQYFGPGTRLTVT.

The sample holds many counts of this clonotype. The chain is built from TRBV12-5 and TRBJ1-2, with D possibly TRBD1 on 5 matching bases. CDR3 length equals 14 residues. CDR1 is LGHNT and CDR2 is FRNRAP in the germline V gene. V lost 7 bases, J lost 4 bases, and 16 bases lay in between. The CDR3 spells CASVQSGGGYGYTF. As DNA, the CDR3 is TGTGCTAGTGTCCAATCGGGGGGAGGCTATGGCTACACCTTC. The full variable domain, completed using reference TRBV12-5 and TRBJ1-2, is DARVTQTPRHKVTEMGQEVTMRCQPILGHNTVFWYRQTMMQGLELLAYFRNRAPLDDSGMPKDRFSAEMPDATLATLKIQPSEPRDSAVYFCASVQSGGGYGYTFGSGTRLTVV.

This clonotype was observed many times. The chain combines TRBV20-1 with TRBJ1-2; no reliable D call. The CDR3 length is 13 residues. Germline V lookup: CDR1 DFQATT, CDR2 SNEGSKA (reference sequence). Trimming removed 0 bases from V and 4 bases from J, with 9 bases in between. Written as DNA, the CDR3 is TGCAGTGCTAGAGAAACGGGAGCCTATGGCTACACCTTC. Encoded protein: CSARETGAYGYTF.

This clonotype was recorded at least ten times. The chain links TRBV20-1 to TRBJ1-1; D is uncertain. Per the germline V gene, CDR1 is DFQATT and CDR2 is SNEGSKA (reference sequence). The CDR3 runs to 10 residues. V lost 5 bases and J 10 bases, leaving 11 bases between the germline ends. The CDR3 bases are TGCAGTGCTCCGACCGACTCAGCTTTCTTT. Translation: CSAPTDSAFF.

There are many counts of this clonotype. The rearrangement joins TRBV2 to TRBJ1-2; D gene unclear. V lost 2 bases to trimming and J lost 0 bases, with 7 bases between them. The V gene's germline CDR1 is SNHLY and CDR2 FYNNEI. This CDR3 region has 14 residues. CDR3 loop: CASSENSANYGYTF. The DNA of the CDR3 is TGTGCCAGCAGTGAAAACAGTGCTAACTATGGCTACACCTTC.

This clonotype was counted between two and nine times. The chain is built from TRBV2 and TRBJ2-3; 7 bases agree with TRBD1. The CDR3 is 14 residues long. CDR1 is SNHLY and CDR2 is FYNNEI in the germline V gene. Trimming took 10 bases from V and 4 from J; bases not matched to a gene: 11. CDR3 residues: CATAVEQGADTQYF. The CDR3, as DNA: TGTGCCACCGCAGTCGAGCAGGGGGCAGATACGCAGTATTTT.